These T cell receptor beta chains were read from a single sample in a study of blood T cell repertoires in COVID-19. The repertoire was sequenced with immunoSEQ multiplex PCR; TCRdb's copy has only in-frame clones and lacks some. Of 250,000 to 350,000 clones detected, 80% to 90% appear once; the ten largest clones hold about 8.9%. Input material: PBMCs or T cells enriched from blood (not recorded which). The receptor set was obtained from a woman aged 18-29 years who had recovered from COVID-19. Each CDR3 is given with its conserved first and last residue.

v_call: TRBV2
cdr3_aa: CASRVRRQGRDYGYTF

v_call: TRBV9
cdr3_aa: CASSVEAGQNTGELFF

v_call: TRBV6-2/TRBV6-3
cdr3_aa: CASSYRIIRTSGKFQETQYF

v_call: TRBV28
cdr3_aa: CASSQSGRPDTQYF

v_call: TRBV28
cdr3_aa: CASTSQRIANYGYTF

v_call: TRBV9
cdr3_aa: CASSVSGAGVPYNEQFF

v_call: TRBV4-3
cdr3_aa: CASSQEQLANTGELFF

v_call: TRBV24-1
cdr3_aa: CATSDSRGHITEAFF

v_call: TRBV28
cdr3_aa: CASSLGDYRQETQYF

v_call: TRBV10-3
cdr3_aa: CAISPGLNQPQHF

v_call: TRBV5-1
cdr3_aa: CASSFQGFMFENTEAFF

v_call: TRBV28
cdr3_aa: CASSLGWQDGYTF

v_call: TRBV19
cdr3_aa: CASSSQGIYGYTF

v_call: TRBV27
cdr3_aa: CASRRTSGGLVNEQFF

v_call: TRBV10-3
cdr3_aa: CATKGLAGGNEQFF

v_call: TRBV12-1
cdr3_aa: CASLPKGRTIYF

v_call: TRBV21-1
cdr3_aa: CASSDGPTTGGARSEQYF

v_call: TRBV5-1
cdr3_aa: CASSLDGTEVGYQYF

v_call: TRBV19
cdr3_aa: CASSTTTEQYF

v_call: TRBV5-6
cdr3_aa: CASSLVAGVNTGELFF

v_call: TRBV25-1
cdr3_aa: CASSEGTTATNEKLFF

v_call: TRBV6-2/TRBV6-3
cdr3_aa: CASIPASGASSGANVLTF

v_call: TRBV4-2
cdr3_aa: CASSQVAGPQETQYF

v_call: TRBV2
cdr3_aa: CARRQGKAGGPGSYEQYF

v_call: TRBV2
cdr3_aa: CASTGDHEKLFF

v_call: TRBV9
cdr3_aa: CASSARRGTDTQYF

v_call: TRBV28
cdr3_aa: CASRTGTLDEQYF

v_call: TRBV7-2
cdr3_aa: CASSLAPPGQRRATNEKLFF

v_call: TRBV9
cdr3_aa: CASSVDRGNTGELFF

v_call: TRBV7-2
cdr3_aa: CASTPPQNEAFF

v_call: TRBV27
cdr3_aa: CASSSRGVHQPQHF

v_call: TRBV2
cdr3_aa: CASREDRVEQYF

v_call: TRBV15
cdr3_aa: CATSRGVDGYTF

v_call: TRBV19
cdr3_aa: CASSMDTLETQYF

v_call: TRBV18
cdr3_aa: CASSPQQETQYF

v_call: TRBV29-1
cdr3_aa: CSVIETGNTIYF

v_call: TRBV28
cdr3_aa: CASIKGVSNQPQHF

v_call: TRBV7-2
cdr3_aa: CASSAGGQGNEKLFF

v_call: TRBV15
cdr3_aa: CATVGRGGNNEQFF

v_call: TRBV27
cdr3_aa: CASSLSPGYLQPQHF

v_call: TRBV19
cdr3_aa: CASSRRGTEAFF

v_call: TRBV5-6
cdr3_aa: CASSLLDNQPQHF

v_call: TRBV28
cdr3_aa: CASSSPTGGSTEAFF

v_call: TRBV7-2
cdr3_aa: CASSLASGGAMHEQFF

v_call: TRBV5-6
cdr3_aa: CASSLGWGSHEKLFF

v_call: TRBV5-6
cdr3_aa: CASSLIFAGRDEKLFF

v_call: TRBV2
cdr3_aa: CASSGAGNTIYF

v_call: TRBV7-9
cdr3_aa: CASGGLSTDTQYF

v_call: TRBV4-3
cdr3_aa: CASSQDMSSYNSPLHF

v_call: TRBV10-1
cdr3_aa: CASSPPRTGMGETQYF

v_call: TRBV6-5
cdr3_aa: CASSYSVQGAEAFF

v_call: TRBV7-9
cdr3_aa: CASSLWGESSYEQYF

v_call: TRBV28
cdr3_aa: CASSFPQGGFYGYTF

v_call: TRBV11-1
cdr3_aa: CASRSGGAYNEQFF